Below, 8 T cell receptor beta chains from the same sample are listed, as sequenced in a study of cytomegalovirus exposure and HLA in healthy donors. Primers for the PCR totalled 60 Vbeta and 13 Jbeta. The assay was immunoSEQ multiplex PCR, and TCRdb's table has in-frame clones only and misses some. The data contain some 190,000 clones, around 80% of them singletons. The sample was PBMCs. These receptors were obtained from a girl under 18 in good health and CMV-seropositive.

The V and J genes are TRBV19 and TRBJ2-7; tentatively, D is TRBD2 (6 bases). V was trimmed by 10 bases and J by 4 bases, leaving 20 bases between them. Germline V lookup: CDR1 LNHDA, CDR2 SQIVND (reference sequence). The CDR3 loop spans 14 amino acids. The CDR3 nucleotides read TGTGCCACCCGTCGGGATTCGGGGGTTTACGAGCAGTACTTC. Amino acid sequence: CATRRDSGVYEQYF.

The CDR3 nucleotides are TGCGCCAGCAGCCACCAAACTAGCGGGCAGTACCAAGAGACCCAGTACTTC. Translated: CASSHQTSGQYQETQYF. The rearrangement uses TRBV4-1 and TRBJ2-5, with TRBD2 identical over 9 bases. The CDR3 covers 17 residues. V lost 3 bases, J lost 0 bases, and 8 bases stayed unmatched. Germline CDR1 reads MGHRA; CDR2 reads YSYEKL.

The chain employs TRBV19 and TRBJ1-5, with D perhaps matching TRBD1 (6 bases). Germline V gene sequence: CDR1 LNHDA, CDR2 SQIVND (reference sequence). The CDR3 runs to 14 residues. Deletions cut 7 bases from V and 6 bases from J, with 16 bases between. The CDR3 DNA reads TGTGCCAGTACCGATACAGGGTCTGGTCAGCCCCAGCATTTT. It translates to CASTDTGSGQPQHF.

This clone has just a few counts. This chain uses TRBV7-9 with TRBJ1-3, with D tentatively TRBD1 (5 bases). Trimming took off 1 base at V and 0 bases at J, with 16 bases between the two ends. There are 18 residues in the CDR3. Germline loops: CDR1 SEHNR, CDR2 FQNEAQ (reference sequence). Here the CDR3 reads CASSLDGGVISSGNTIYF. CDR3 in DNA: TGTGCCAGCAGCTTAGACGGAGGGGTCATAAGCTCTGGAAACACCATATATTTT.

This clone has a handful of counts. The genes are TRBV30 and TRBJ2-5; maybe TRBD1 (6 bases). The germline CDR1 and CDR2 sequences are GTSNPN and SVGIG (reference sequence). The CDR3 consists of 15 residues. The V gene lost 5 bases and the J gene lost 4 bases, with 20 bases spanning the gap. The CDR3 is CAWDETGQSGETQYF. CDR3 coding DNA: TGTGCCTGGGACGAAACGGGACAATCTGGAGAGACCCAGTACTTC.

The CDR3 loop is CASRKASGESYEQYF. CDR3 coding DNA: TGTGCCAGCAGAAAAGCTTCGGGGGAGTCCTACGAGCAGTACTTC. The chain carries TRBV27 and TRBJ2-7; weak D call: TRBD2 (6 bases). The CDR3 totals 15 residues. V was cut by 6 bases and J by 1 base, with 16 bases left in between. Germline CDR1 reads MNHEY; CDR2 reads SMNVEV (reference sequence).

V is TRBV30 and J is TRBJ2-7; the match to TRBD2 covers 7 bases. Trimming at V came to 3 bases and at J to 2 bases, leaving 13 bases not matched to a gene. This CDR3 has 16 amino acids. CDR1 and CDR2 from the germline V gene are GTSNPN and SVGIG (reference sequence). Here the CDR3 DNA reads TGTGCCTGGAGGGATTCATTTAGCGGGCTCACCTACGAGCAGTACTTC. Its translation is CAWRDSFSGLTYEQYF.

The CDR3 here is CASEDRPNTEAFF. The DNA of the CDR3 is TGTGCCAGTGAGGACAGACCGAACACTGAAGCTTTCTTT. This chain joins TRBV19 and TRBJ1-1; D possibly corresponds to TRBD1 (6 bases). Trimming pared 8 bases from V and 1 base from J, leaving 11 bases between. Germline lookup yields CDR1 LNHDA and CDR2 SQIVND (reference sequence). This CDR3 comprises 13 residues.